The sequence of this T cell receptor beta chain was determined in a study of cytomegalovirus exposure and HLA in healthy donors. Overall study results and limits: More than 15,000 TCR beta sequences were associated with HLA alleles at 0.05 false discovery rate in a later analysis. The study dropped some indistinguishable V segments, TRBV6-2 and TRBV6-3 among them. One cluster of highly shared sequence variants probably arose as a sequencing artifact.

In the case of this clone: What it binds is unknown.

The length of the CDR3 is 15 residues. Germline values: CDR1 SGHDT, CDR2 YYEEEE. V trimming: 0 bases; J trimming: 7 bases; junction bases outside the gene matches: 9. Vbeta (60) and Jbeta (13) primers were used in the PCR. Clones were sequenced by immunoSEQ multiplex PCR, and TCRdb holds only the in-frame ones, with some missing. The sample includes 160,000 or so clones, about 77% of them seen just once. The sequence derives from a man aged 18 to 30 in good health and CMV-seropositive. Material: PBMCs. The chain recombines TRBV5-6 with TRBJ1-2; the match to TRBD1 covers 7 bases. For the CDR3, the DNA is TGTGCCAGCAGCTTGGTGGGCAGGGGGTTAGGTGGCTACACCTTC. Protein product: CASSLVGRGLGGYTF. Based on the CDR3 plus reference TRBV5-6 and TRBJ1-2, the full variable domain is DAGVTQSPTHLIKTRGQQVTLRCSPKSGHDTVSWYQQALGQGPQFIFQYYEEEERQRGNFPDRFSGHQFPNYSSELNVNALLLGDSALYLCASSLVGRGLGGYTFGSGTRLTVV.